The 31 T cell receptor beta chains presented below share a single source sample, sequenced in a study of T cell responses to AZD1222 COVID-19 vaccine. Sequencing was performed with immunoSEQ multiplex PCR; in TCRdb, only in-frame clones are kept and a portion is missing. The sample holds about 180,000 clones; 70% to 90% are singletons and the top ten take 0.45% to 0.55%. The sequenced sample was peripheral blood, obtained on day 0 of AZD1222 vaccination. These receptors all come from an adult in good health.

The rearrangement joins TRBV9 to TRBJ2-1; weak D call: TRBD1 (5 bases). With 4 bases removed from V and 6 bases from J, the gap between germline ends came to 14 bases. Germline assignment: CDR1 SGDLS and CDR2 YYNGEE. There are 14 residues in the CDR3. The CDR3 DNA is TGTGCCAGCAGCCAGGTGGGGCTGCGCAATGAGCAGTTCTTC. Translated: CASSQVGLRNEQFF.

The rearrangement uses TRBV19 and TRBJ2-1; TRBD2 aligns across 7 bases. The CDR3 spans 12 residues. Germline-derived CDR1 and CDR2 are LNHDA and SQIVND (reference sequence). V dropped 5 bases and J dropped 8; count of bases not matched to a gene: 3. The CDR3 here is CASSWGRDEQFF. The CDR3 coding sequence is TGTGCCAGTAGTTGGGGGAGGGATGAGCAGTTCTTC.

This clone was recorded a few times. V gene TRBV9 combines with J gene TRBJ1-2; the D gene is possibly TRBD1 (6 bases). Trimming left V 3 bases short and J 2 bases short, with 14 bases between. The length of the CDR3 is 15 residues. Germline V CDR1 and CDR2: SGDLS, YYNGEE. The CDR3 sequence: CASSGWTDINYGYTF. The DNA of the CDR3 is TGTGCCAGCAGCGGATGGACAGATATCAACTATGGCTACACCTTC.

The CDR3 nucleotides read TGTGCCAGCAGCTTACAAGGCGGAGGCTCTGGAAACACCATATATTTT. Translated, it gives CASSLQGGGSGNTIYF. V is TRBV7-2 and J is TRBJ1-3; D remains ambiguous. The CDR3 spans 16 residues. From germline, CDR1 is SGHTA and CDR2 FQGNSA. V gave up 2 bases and J gave up 0 bases, with 11 bases separating them.

The gene calls are TRBV24-1 and TRBJ1-1; 9 nucleotides agree with TRBD1. Germline trimming cut 7 bases from V and 6 bases from J; bases unmatched to any gene: 11. This CDR3 has 15 amino acids. Germline V lookup: CDR1 KGHDR, CDR2 SFDVKD. The CDR3 spells CATRATGGKDAEAFF. CDR3 bases: TGTGCCACCAGAGCGACAGGGGGAAAGGACGCTGAAGCTTTCTTT.

The chain has TRBV27 and TRBJ1-5; 8 nucleotides line up with TRBD1. Germline V gene data show CDR1 as MNHEY and CDR2 as SMNVEV (reference sequence). The CDR3 totals 17 residues. The V gene end was trimmed by 4 bases and the J gene end by 2 bases; junction bases not matched to a gene: 10. CDR3 residues: CASSSRTGNVRNQPQHF. The CDR3 DNA sequence: TGTGCCAGCAGTTCCCGGACAGGGAACGTGCGCAATCAGCCCCAGCATTTT.

The J gene is TRBJ1-2, the V gene TRBV30; no reliable D call. The CDR3 spans 15 residues. The germline CDR1 and CDR2 sequences are GTSNPN and SVGIG (reference sequence). Between the trimmed V and J ends, which lost 2 bases and 5 bases, there was a span of 18 bases. CDR3 loop: CAWSPLPGGIYGYTF. CDR3 nucleotide sequence: TGTGCCTGGAGTCCCCTGCCAGGCGGTATTTATGGCTACACCTTC.

The chain has TRBV11-3 and TRBJ2-5; 7 nucleotides match TRBD1. Germline assignment: CDR1 SGHNT and CDR2 YENEEA. The length of the CDR3 is 16 residues. V lost 1 base, J lost 4 bases, and 9 bases stayed unmatched. The CDR3 DNA sequence: TGTGCCAGCAGCTTAGGGAGGACAGGTCGCGCAGAGACCCAGTACTTC. It is translated as CASSLGRTGRAETQYF.

The chain carries TRBV30 and TRBJ1-1; 9 bases are shared with TRBD1. With V trimmed by 4 bases and J by 5 bases, 5 bases remained unmatched. Germline V lookup: CDR1 GTSNPN, CDR2 SVGIG (reference sequence). The CDR3 is 13 residues long. As DNA, the CDR3 is TGTGCCTGGAACTTACAGGGGGCAACTGAAGCTTTCTTT. Its translation: CAWNLQGATEAFF.

The chain uses TRBV5-1 and TRBJ2-1, with TRBD1 as a possible D gene (7 bases). Trimming removed 1 base at V and 7 bases at J, with 12 bases between. Germline CDR1 is SGHRS and CDR2 is YFSETQ. The CDR3 consists of 14 residues. The CDR3: CASSLNRGGNEQFF. CDR3 nucleotide sequence: TGCGCCAGCAGCTTGAACAGGGGAGGAAATGAGCAGTTCTTC.

The V call is TRBV2, the J call TRBJ2-6; D is perhaps TRBD1 (6 bases). Germline loops: CDR1 SNHLY, CDR2 FYNNEI. Trimming took off 4 bases at V and 0 bases at J, with 10 bases between the two ends. The CDR3 runs 16 residues. The CDR3, as DNA: TGTGCCAGCAGTGGGGGGCCTATCTCTGGGGCCAACGTCCTGACTTTC. It translates to CASSGGPISGANVLTF.

The rearrangement uses TRBV5-1 and TRBJ2-1; TRBD2 matches 12 bases. J lost 4 bases, V lost 2 bases, and 1 base had no gene match. The germline gives CDR1 SGHRS, CDR2 YFSETQ. This CDR3 has 15 amino acids. DNA for the CDR3: TGCGCCAGCAGCTTACTAGCGGGGGGATACAATGAGCAGTTCTTC. Translated, it gives CASSLLAGGYNEQFF.

V usage is TRBV5-1 and J usage is TRBJ2-1; D might be TRBD1 or TRBD2, each matching 6 bases. The CDR3 length is 13 residues. The V gene lost 2 bases and the J gene lost 7 bases, with 10 bases spanning the gap. The V gene's germline CDR1 is SGHRS and CDR2 YFSETQ. CDR3 in DNA: TGCGCCAGCAGCTTTGGGGGGCGGAATGAGCAGTTCTTC. Its translation is CASSFGGRNEQFF.

The chain links TRBV29-1 to TRBJ2-6; D is unclear. V was cut by 6 bases and J by 0 bases, with 9 bases left in between. The germline CDR1 and CDR2 sequences are SQVTM and ANQGSEA. The length of the CDR3 is 14 residues. The CDR3 loop reads CSVKQSSGANVLTF. In nucleotides, the CDR3 is TGCAGCGTCAAACAGAGCTCTGGGGCCAACGTCCTGACTTTC. Based on the CDR3 plus reference TRBV29-1 and TRBJ2-6, the full variable domain is SAVISQKPSRDICQRGTSLTIQCQVDSQVTMMFWYRQQPGQSLTLIATANQGSEATYESGFVIDKFPISRPNLTFSTLTVSNMSPEDSSIYLCSVKQSSGANVLTFGAGSRLTVL.

The chain links TRBV11-2 to TRBJ2-7, with 7 bases aligning to TRBD2. The CDR3 runs to 15 residues. Germline V lookup: CDR1 SGHAT, CDR2 FQNNGV. The ends lost 5 bases at V and 5 bases at J; junction bases unmatched: 12. This chain's CDR3 is CASSLPGGPPHEQYF. The CDR3 nucleotides are TGTGCCAGCAGCCTCCCGGGAGGACCTCCGCACGAGCAGTACTTC. The full variable domain, its missing parts supplied by reference TRBV11-2 and TRBJ2-7, is EAGVAQSPRYKIIEKRQSVAFWCNPISGHATLYWYQQILGQGPKLLIQFQNNGVVDDSQLPKDRFSAERLKGVDSTLKIQPAKLEDSAVYLCASSLPGGPPHEQYFGPGTRLTVT.

This chain uses TRBV6-5 with TRBJ2-5, with TRBD1 identical over 10 bases. J was trimmed by 3 bases and V by 8 bases; bases with no gene match: 6. The V gene's germline CDR1 is MNHEY and CDR2 SVGAGI. CDR3 size: 14 residues. The CDR3 DNA sequence: TGTGCCAGCGCCGGGACAGGGGTGAAAGAGACCCAGTACTTC. Amino acids: CASAGTGVKETQYF.

The chain combines TRBV10-3 with TRBJ1-2, with 7 bases matching TRBD1. CDR3 length equals 13 residues. Losses at the gene ends were 7 bases for V and 7 bases for J; bases not matched to a gene: 9. CDR1 is ENHRY and CDR2 is SYGVKD in the germline V gene. CDR3 protein: CAITIDRAGGYTF. The DNA for the CDR3 is TGTGCCATCACCATAGACAGGGCGGGTGGCTACACCTTC.

The chain employs TRBV3-1 (or the pseudogene TRBV3-2) and TRBJ1-2; D is unclear. Germline CDR1 and CDR2: LGHDT and YNNKEL (reference sequence). This CDR3 is 14 amino acids long. With 1 base removed from V and 6 bases from J, the gap between germline ends came to 12 bases. The CDR3 coding sequence is TGTGCCAGCAGCCAAGTCAGAGGGTTCGATGGCTACACCTTC. Encoded protein: CASSQVRGFDGYTF.

The chain is built from TRBV6-5 and TRBJ2-7, with TRBD2 matching over 8 bases. The V gene's germline CDR1 is MNHEY and CDR2 SVGAGI. CDR3 length: 16 amino acids. Unmatched junction bases numbered 14, after V lost 4 bases and J lost 6 bases. For the CDR3, the DNA is TGTGCCAGCAGTTCATATGAGAGCGGGAGTTTGGGCGAGCAGTACTTC. Its protein is CASSSYESGSLGEQYF.

This chain joins TRBV7-2 and TRBJ1-4; a weak D match, TRBD1 (5 bases). V was trimmed by 6 bases and J by 7 bases, leaving 18 bases between them. Germline loops: CDR1 SGHTA, CDR2 FQGNSA. This CDR3 is 15 amino acids long. The CDR3 loop reads CASSKGQGVSEKLFF. DNA for the CDR3: TGTGCCAGCAGTAAGGGCCAGGGTGTAAGTGAAAAACTGTTTTTT.

This sequence joins TRBV9 and TRBJ1-1, with a weak D call TRBD1 (5 bases). Trimming stripped 4 bases from V and 1 base from J, with 20 bases between. The CDR3 runs to 17 residues. Germline V gene sequence: CDR1 SGDLS, CDR2 YYNGEE. CDR3 sequence reads: CASSFTPGRGKNTEAFF. The CDR3 region has the DNA TGTGCCAGCAGCTTCACCCCGGGGAGGGGCAAGAACACTGAAGCTTTCTTT.

The chain combines TRBV20-1 with TRBJ2-7; D is uncertain. This CDR3 contains 11 residues. V was cut by 3 bases and J by 0 bases, with 3 bases left in between. The germline V gene encodes CDR1 DFQATT and CDR2 SNEGSKA (reference sequence). Here the CDR3 DNA reads TGCAGTGCTAGCAGCTCCTACGAGCAGTACTTC. Protein product: CSASSSYEQYF.

The J gene is TRBJ2-7, the V gene TRBV6-5, with D perhaps TRBD1 (6 bases). CDR1 MNHEY and CDR2 SVGAGI come from the germline V gene. The CDR3 contains 13 residues. V lost 6 bases and J lost 7, with 16 bases in between. The CDR3 region has the DNA TGTGCCAGCAGCCCACAGGGAGTGGAAGAGCAGTACTTC. This codes for CASSPQGVEEQYF.

The V call is TRBV28, the J call TRBJ1-3; the D gene is possibly TRBD1 (5 bases). There are 14 residues in the CDR3. In germline, CDR1 is MDHEN, CDR2 SYDVKM. V lost 1 base and J lost 8, with 12 bases in between. Written as DNA, the CDR3 is TGTGCCAGCAGTTTATTGCAGGGTTGGGACACCATATATTTT. Its protein is CASSLLQGWDTIYF.

The gene calls are TRBV6-5 and TRBJ1-2, with a tentative D call TRBD1 (5 bases). The CDR3 totals 14 residues. The germline V gene has CDR1 MNHEY and CDR2 SVGAGI. V lost 6 bases and J 5 bases, leaving 16 bases between the germline ends. CDR3 DNA: TGTGCCAGCAGCTACCGACAGCCGATTTATGGCTACACCTTC. It is translated as CASSYRQPIYGYTF.

This clone was seen just once. The chain employs TRBV25-1 and TRBJ1-2; 10 nucleotides match TRBD1. V lost 8 bases to trimming and J lost 5 bases; unmatched junction nucleotides: 5. Germline CDR1 is MGHDK and CDR2 is SYGVNS. CDR3 size: 13 residues. The CDR3 DNA is TGTGCCAGCTCCCGGGACAGGGGTTATGGCTACACCTTC. It codes for CASSRDRGYGYTF.

The chain links TRBV5-1 to TRBJ2-2; maybe TRBD1 (6 bases). CDR1 is SGHRS and CDR2 is YFSETQ in the germline V gene. This CDR3 region has 15 residues. Between the trimmed V and J ends, which lost 0 bases and 4 bases, there was a span of 10 bases. The CDR3 sequence is CASSLGAGVTGELFF. In DNA form, the CDR3 reads TGCGCCAGCAGCTTGGGGGCAGGGGTCACCGGGGAGCTGTTTTTT.

V usage is TRBV20-1 and J usage is TRBJ2-7, with D unresolved. Germline V gene data show CDR1 as DFQATT and CDR2 as SNEGSKA (reference sequence). The CDR3 totals 11 residues. Trimming removed 5 bases from V and 4 bases from J, with 9 bases in between. The CDR3 spells CSAQDQYEQYF. CDR3 sequence (DNA): TGCAGTGCTCAGGACCAATACGAGCAGTACTTC.

The genes are TRBV5-1 and TRBJ1-4; perhaps TRBD1 as D (6 bases). The CDR3 spans 15 residues. In germline, CDR1 is SGHRS, CDR2 YFSETQ. V gave up 4 bases and J gave up 3 bases, with 13 bases separating them. Here the CDR3 DNA reads TGCGCCAGCAGCCAGGTACAGGGAGCTAATGAAAAACTGTTTTTT. Encoded protein: CASSQVQGANEKLFF.

This chain joins TRBV29-1 and TRBJ2-7; D gene uncertain. The length of the CDR3 is 11 residues. The V and J ends lost 1 base and 4 bases respectively, with 5 bases between them. Germline lookup yields CDR1 SQVTM and CDR2 ANQGSEA. For the CDR3, the DNA is TGCAGCGTTGAAGGGGCATACGAGCAGTACTTC. Translation gives CSVEGAYEQYF.

This chain joins TRBV19 and TRBJ2-1; the match to TRBD2 covers 11 bases. With V trimmed by 5 bases and J by 0 bases, 12 bases remained unmatched. The CDR3 sequence is 19 residues long. Germline lookup yields CDR1 LNHDA and CDR2 SQIVND (reference sequence). The CDR3 nucleotides are TGTGCCAGTAGTCCCTATACTAGCGGGAGTTTCAGCTCCTACAATGAGCAGTTCTTC. Translating gives CASSPYTSGSFSSYNEQFF.